This entry concerns a single T cell receptor beta chain. Its antigen remains unidentified. Germline CDR1 is SGHAT and CDR2 is FQDESV (reference sequence). V was cut by 6 bases and J by 2 bases, with 11 bases left in between. The CDR3 loop spans 14 amino acids. The data derive from a study of T cell responses to AZD1222 COVID-19 vaccine. The method was immunoSEQ multiplex PCR; TCRdb's version includes in-frame clones alone and lacks a portion of them. The sample contains approximately 180,000 clones, 85% to 95% of which appear only once. Study-wide results and caveats: A rise in Spike-specific TCR breadth and depth followed two AZD1222 doses.

The chain recombines TRBV11-1 with TRBJ2-1; perhaps TRBD2 as D (6 bases). Sequenced material: peripheral blood, taken on day 0 of AZD1222 vaccination. This TCR came from an adult in good health. This CDR3 reads CASSSPGAYNEQFF. CDR3 bases: TGTGCCAGCAGTTCTCCGGGGGCCTACAATGAGCAGTTCTTC.